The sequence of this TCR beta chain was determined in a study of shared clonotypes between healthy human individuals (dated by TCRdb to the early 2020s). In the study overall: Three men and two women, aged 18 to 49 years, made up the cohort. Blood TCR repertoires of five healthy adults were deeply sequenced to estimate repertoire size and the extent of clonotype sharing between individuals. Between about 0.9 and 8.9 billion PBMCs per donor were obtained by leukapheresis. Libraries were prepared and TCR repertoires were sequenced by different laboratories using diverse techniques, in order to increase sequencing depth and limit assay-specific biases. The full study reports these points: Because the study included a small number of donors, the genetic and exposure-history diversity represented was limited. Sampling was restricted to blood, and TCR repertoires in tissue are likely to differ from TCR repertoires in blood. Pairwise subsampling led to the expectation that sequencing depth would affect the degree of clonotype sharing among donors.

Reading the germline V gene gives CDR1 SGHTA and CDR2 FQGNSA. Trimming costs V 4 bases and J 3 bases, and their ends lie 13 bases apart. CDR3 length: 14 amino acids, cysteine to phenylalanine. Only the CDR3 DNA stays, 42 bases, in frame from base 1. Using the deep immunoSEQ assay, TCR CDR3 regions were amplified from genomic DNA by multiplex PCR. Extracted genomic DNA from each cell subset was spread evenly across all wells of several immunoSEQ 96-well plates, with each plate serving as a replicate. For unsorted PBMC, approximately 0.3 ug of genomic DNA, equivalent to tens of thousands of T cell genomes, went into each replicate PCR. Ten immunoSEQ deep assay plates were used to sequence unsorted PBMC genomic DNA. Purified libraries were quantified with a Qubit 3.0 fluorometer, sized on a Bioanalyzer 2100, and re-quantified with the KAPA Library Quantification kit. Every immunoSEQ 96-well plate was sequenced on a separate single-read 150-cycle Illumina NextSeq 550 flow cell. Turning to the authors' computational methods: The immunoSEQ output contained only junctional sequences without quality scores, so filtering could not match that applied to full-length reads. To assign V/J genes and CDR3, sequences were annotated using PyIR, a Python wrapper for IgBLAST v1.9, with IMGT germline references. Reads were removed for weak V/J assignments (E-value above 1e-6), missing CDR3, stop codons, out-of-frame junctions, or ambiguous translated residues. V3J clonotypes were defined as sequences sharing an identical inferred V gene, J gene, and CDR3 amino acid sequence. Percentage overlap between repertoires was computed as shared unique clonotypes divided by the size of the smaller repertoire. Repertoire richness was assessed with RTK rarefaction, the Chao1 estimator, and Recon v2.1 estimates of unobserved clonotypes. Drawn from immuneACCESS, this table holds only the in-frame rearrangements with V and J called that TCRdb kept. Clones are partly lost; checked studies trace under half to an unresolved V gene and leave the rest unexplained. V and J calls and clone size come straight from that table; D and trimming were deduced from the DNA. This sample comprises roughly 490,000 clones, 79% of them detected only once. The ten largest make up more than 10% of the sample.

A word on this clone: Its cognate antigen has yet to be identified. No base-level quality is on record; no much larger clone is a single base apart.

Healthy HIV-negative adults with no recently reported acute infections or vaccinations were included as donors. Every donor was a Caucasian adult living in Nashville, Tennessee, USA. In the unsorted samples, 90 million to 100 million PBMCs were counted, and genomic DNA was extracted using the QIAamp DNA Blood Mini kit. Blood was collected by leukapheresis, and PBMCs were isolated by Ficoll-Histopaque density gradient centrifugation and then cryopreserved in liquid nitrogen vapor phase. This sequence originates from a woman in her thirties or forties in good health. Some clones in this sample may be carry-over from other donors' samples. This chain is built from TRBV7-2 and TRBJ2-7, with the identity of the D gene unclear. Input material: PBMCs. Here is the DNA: TGTGCCAGCAGCTCCGCGACTGGGTACTACGAGCAGTACTTC. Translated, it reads CASSSATGYYEQYF.